The entry below describes one TCR beta chain. As yet, its antigen is unknown. V was clipped by 2 bases and J by 5 bases, with 12 bases between them. Germline lookup yields CDR1 MNHNS and CDR2 SASEGT. This CDR3 is built from 14 residues. The primer mix had 60 Vbeta and 13 Jbeta primers. The table came from immunoSEQ multiplex PCR; TCRdb's copy has only in-frame clones and leaves some out. The sample includes fewer than 200,000 clones, 79% of them seen just once. These data are taken from a study of cytomegalovirus exposure and HLA in healthy donors. General study points: Across HLA loci, a later analysis found differing TCR association rates, with DRB1 most and HLA-C fewest.

The TCR sequence derives from a woman between 40 and 50 years old in good health and CMV-seronegative. The V and J genes are TRBV6-1 and TRBJ1-1, with unresolved D. Specimen: PBMCs. CDR3 DNA sequence: TGTGCCAGCAGTGAAATACAGCTTTTAACTGAAGCTTTCTTT. Translating gives CASSEIQLLTEAFF.